These 21 T cell receptor beta chains came from one sample sequenced in a study of shared clonotypes between healthy human individuals. The data were produced by immunoSEQ multiplex PCR, yet TCRdb's version contains in-frame clones alone and is incomplete. The data show some 380,000 clones, approximately 96% seen once. The material sequenced was memory CD8+ T cells sorted from blood. Subset reported: CD45RO+ cells pooled with CCR7-negative TemRA cells. The receptors come from a man aged 25 to 40 in good health.

The V call is TRBV5-4, the J call TRBJ2-7; D remains unclear. Per the germline V gene, CDR1 is SGHNT and CDR2 is YYREEE (reference sequence). There are 13 residues in the CDR3. The V end was cut by 2 bases, the J end by 0 bases, with 6 bases between. CDR3 loop: CASSFGASYEQYF. As DNA, the CDR3 is TGTGCCAGCAGCTTCGGCGCCTCCTACGAGCAGTACTTC.

This clone was observed a handful of times. The chain links TRBV2 to TRBJ1-5; D uncertain. The CDR3 totals 13 residues. CDR1 and CDR2 (germline): SNHLY, FYNNEI. Between the trimmed V and J ends, which lost 5 bases and 0 bases, there was a span of 5 bases. Here the CDR3 reads CASSLYSNQPQHF. CDR3 DNA: TGTGCCAGCAGTCTGTATAGCAATCAGCCCCAGCATTTT.

The chain uses TRBV5-6 and TRBJ2-5; a possible D gene is TRBD2 (5 bases). Trimming stripped 4 bases from V and 7 bases from J, with 11 bases between. The germline CDR1 and CDR2 sequences are SGHDT and YYEEEE. The CDR3 sequence is 12 residues long. CDR3 in amino acids: CASSPGMGTQYF. For the CDR3, the DNA is TGTGCCAGCAGCCCGGGGATGGGGACCCAGTACTTC.

The J gene is TRBJ2-3, the V gene TRBV7-2, with 9 bases that match TRBD2. Looked up from germline, CDR1 is SGHTA and CDR2 is FQGNSA. The CDR3 spans 16 residues. The V and J ends lost 1 base and 2 bases, in that order; junction bases with no gene match: 4. The CDR3 DNA follows: TGTGCCAGCAGCTTAGGTCTAGCGGGAATCACAGATACGCAGTATTTT. This translates into CASSLGLAGITDTQYF.

The rearrangement joins TRBV11-2 to TRBJ2-5; 15 bases are shared with TRBD2. The V gene's germline CDR1 is SGHAT and CDR2 FQNNGV. The CDR3 loop spans 16 amino acids. Losses at the gene ends were 5 bases for V and 2 bases for J; bases not matched to a gene: 3. The CDR3 region is CASSGGTSGRQETQYF. The CDR3 bases are TGTGCCAGCAGCGGAGGGACTAGCGGGAGGCAAGAGACCCAGTACTTC.

This rearrangement joins TRBV21-1 to TRBJ2-5; whether TRBD2, the table's D call, matches the DNA was not checked. TRBV21-1 is designated a pseudogene. This CDR3 is built from 16 residues. The CDR3 here is CASSKGLAGGQETQYF. The DNA of the CDR3 is TGTGCCAGCAGCAAAGGACTAGCGGGAGGGCAAGAGACCCAGTACTTC.

V and J are TRBV5-1 and TRBJ2-5; 8 positions agree with TRBD1. Trimming took 0 bases from V and 3 from J; bases not matched to a gene: 1. The CDR3 consists of 14 residues. Germline loops: CDR1 SGHRS, CDR2 YFSETQ. The CDR3 DNA follows: TGCGCCAGCAGCTTGGCGGGACAGGAAGAGACCCAGTACTTC. Translated, it gives CASSLAGQEETQYF.

V and J are TRBV27 and TRBJ2-3; 13 bases are a match to TRBD2. CDR1 is MNHEY and CDR2 is SMNVEV in the germline V gene (reference sequence). V was clipped by 3 bases and J by 0 bases; unmatched bases: 9. The CDR3 is made up of 19 amino acids. CDR3 nucleotide sequence: TGTGCCAGCAGTTTCATCGGACTAGCGGGAGCTATTAGCACAGATACGCAGTATTTT. Its translation is CASSFIGLAGAISTDTQYF.

The genes are TRBV12-5 and TRBJ1-1; possibly TRBD1 for D (5 bases). The CDR3 has 12 residues. The germline CDR1 and CDR2 sequences are LGHNT and FRNRAP. The V end lost 5 bases, the J end lost 1 base, and 5 bases lay between the germline ends. CDR3 sequence reads: CASGGQNTEAFF. The CDR3, as DNA: TGTGCTAGTGGTGGACAGAACACTGAAGCTTTCTTT.

The chain links TRBV28 to TRBJ2-7; tentative D call: TRBD1 (5 bases). Trimming shortened V by 6 bases and J by 4 bases, and 13 bases separated the two germline ends. This CDR3 contains 13 residues. The germline gives CDR1 MDHEN, CDR2 SYDVKM. CDR3 residues: CASRRTLPYEQYF. CDR3 nucleotides: TGTGCCAGCAGGCGGACACTTCCGTACGAGCAGTACTTC.

As regards this clone: The sample contains more than one DNA sequence encoding this CDR3. The chain carries TRBV5-1 and TRBJ2-2; no clear D. This CDR3 is 13 amino acids long. Germline V CDR1 and CDR2: SGHRS, YFSETQ. The ends were cut back, 0 bases at V and 4 bases at J, with 4 bases in the middle. The CDR3 sequence is CASSLDFTGELFF. The CDR3 DNA reads as TGCGCCAGCAGCTTGGATTTCACCGGGGAGCTGTTTTTT.

The chain has TRBV9 and TRBJ2-7, with 11 bases aligning to TRBD2. CDR1 is SGDLS, CDR2 YYNGEE, per germline. V shed 4 bases, J shed 2 bases, and the junction held 14 bases outside the gene matches. This CDR3 comprises 18 residues. The CDR3 spells CASSPRHTIAGGPYEQYF. CDR3 DNA sequence: TGTGCCAGCAGCCCTAGACATACCATAGCGGGAGGGCCCTACGAGCAGTACTTC.

The V gene is TRBV28, the J gene TRBJ1-1; possibly TRBD1 for D (5 bases). Trimming shortened V by 6 bases and J by 6 bases, and 20 bases separated the two germline ends. The CDR3 length is 15 residues. In germline, CDR1 is MDHEN, CDR2 SYDVKM. The CDR3 here is CASRASDRIIPEAFF. In DNA, the CDR3 is TGTGCCAGCAGGGCAAGCGACAGAATTATCCCTGAAGCTTTCTTT.

As for this clone: At one boundary the junction diverges from the germline segment, which might be a read error. V is TRBV4-1 and J is TRBJ1-2; unclear D gene. The CDR3 covers 12 residues. The germline V gene encodes CDR1 MGHRA and CDR2 YSYEKL. CDR3 in amino acids: CASSHYEATPLF. DNA for the CDR3: TGCGCCAGCAGCCATTATGAGGCCACCCCTCTCTTC.

This chain links TRBV5-1 with TRBJ1-4; D is uncertain. V lost 0 bases to trimming and J lost 1 base, with 13 bases between them. This CDR3 has 17 residues. Germline CDR1 SGHRS, CDR2 YFSETQ. Here the CDR3 reads CASSLEGGWGTNEKLFF. CDR3 bases: TGCGCCAGCAGCTTGGAAGGAGGCTGGGGAACTAATGAAAAACTGTTTTTT.

This clone occurred once. The chain recombines TRBV5-8 with TRBJ2-4; possibly TRBD2 for D (5 bases). Between the trimmed V and J ends, which lost 0 bases and 2 bases, there was a span of 15 bases. The CDR3 totals 17 residues. Germline CDR1 reads SGHTS; CDR2 reads YDEGEE. CDR3 protein: CASSLGIWRRTKNIQYF. CDR3 DNA sequence: TGTGCCAGCAGCTTGGGGATCTGGAGGAGGACCAAAAACATTCAGTACTTC.

J is TRBJ1-2 and V is TRBV28; no definite D call. Germline-derived CDR1 and CDR2 are MDHEN and SYDVKM. This CDR3 spans 16 amino acids. V gave up 1 base and J gave up 4 bases, with 16 bases separating them. CDR3 residues: CASSLSSRGSLYGYTF. The CDR3, as DNA: TGTGCCAGCAGTTTATCCTCTAGAGGCAGCCTCTATGGCTACACCTTC.

The genes are TRBV10-1 and TRBJ2-5; TRBD2 might be the D (7 bases). The length of the CDR3 is 15 residues. V gave up 8 bases and J gave up 7 bases, with 23 bases separating them. Germline V CDR1 and CDR2: WNHNN, SYGVQD (reference sequence). The CDR3 DNA is TGCGCCAGCCACCTACCCGGGAGGTCCAGGGGGACCCAGTACTTC. It is translated as CASHLPGRSRGTQYF.

The chain couples TRBV19 to TRBJ2-5; D may be TRBD2 (6 bases). CDR1 is LNHDA and CDR2 is SQIVND in the germline V gene (reference sequence). The germline V and J ends were trimmed by 6 bases and 5 bases, with 13 bases remaining between them. The CDR3 totals 13 residues. The CDR3 spells CASRNPGEETQYF. The CDR3 nucleotides are TGTGCCAGTAGGAATCCGGGAGAGGAGACCCAGTACTTC.

The V call is TRBV11-2, the J call TRBJ2-3; no definite D call. The CDR3 length is 13 residues. Germline V gives CDR1 SGHAT, CDR2 FQNNGV. V lost 2 bases to trimming and J lost 1 base, with 4 bases between them. The CDR3 protein is CASSLLGTDTQYF. The CDR3 region has the DNA TGTGCCAGCAGCTTACTTGGCACAGATACGCAGTATTTT.

This clone was found once. CDR3 nucleotide sequence: TGCGCCAGCAGCTTGGCGGACGGGGGCGGGCAGTACTTC. Its protein product is CASSLADGGGQYF. The J gene is TRBJ2-7, the V gene TRBV5-1; either TRBD1 or TRBD2 may supply D (6 bases each). This CDR3 is 13 amino acids long. Germline CDR1 is SGHRS and CDR2 is YFSETQ. The V end lost 0 bases, the J end lost 9 bases, and 13 bases lay between the germline ends. The complete variable domain, with remaining parts taken from reference TRBV5-1 and TRBJ2-7, reads KAGVTQTPRYLIKTRGQQVTLSCSPISGHRSVSWYQQTPGQGLQFLFEYFSETQRNKGNFPGRFSGRQFSNSRSEMNVSTLELGDSALYLCASSLADGGGQYFGPGTRLTVT.